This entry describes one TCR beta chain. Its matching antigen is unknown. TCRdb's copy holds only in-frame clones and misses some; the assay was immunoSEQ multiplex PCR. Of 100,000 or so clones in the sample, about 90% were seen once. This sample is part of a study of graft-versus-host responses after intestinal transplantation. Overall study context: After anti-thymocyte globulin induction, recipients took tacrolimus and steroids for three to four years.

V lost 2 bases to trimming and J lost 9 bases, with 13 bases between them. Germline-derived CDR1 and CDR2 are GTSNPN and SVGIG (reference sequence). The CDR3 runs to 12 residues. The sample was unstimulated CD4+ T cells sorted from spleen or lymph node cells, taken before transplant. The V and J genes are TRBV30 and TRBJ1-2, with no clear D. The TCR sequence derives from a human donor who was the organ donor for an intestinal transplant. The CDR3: CAWSPAGPSYTF. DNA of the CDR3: TGTGCCTGGAGTCCGGCCGGACCAAGCTACACCTTC. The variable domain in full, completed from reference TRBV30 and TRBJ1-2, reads SQTIHQWPATLVQPVGSPLSLECTVEGTSNPNLYWYRQAAGRGLQLLFYSVGIGQISSEVPQNLSASRPQDRQFILSSKKLLLSDSGFYLCAWSPAGPSYTFGSGTRLTVV.